The rows below give T cell receptor beta chains drawn from one sample of a study of cytomegalovirus exposure and HLA in healthy donors. Clones were sequenced by immunoSEQ multiplex PCR, and TCRdb holds only the in-frame ones, with some missing. Counted here are 150,000 to 200,000 clones, 80% occurring once; the ten biggest clones make up 14%. Material for sequencing was PBMCs. The receptors were sampled from a woman aged 40 to 50 in good health and CMV-seronegative. Both conserved end residues are part of each CDR3. Each record gives: clone size, J gene, D gene, V gene, CDR3 protein, CDR3 DNA. D genes are given only for firm matches. A clone size is listed for some rows: how often the clone was seen (once, few, many), or a class if it is expanded.

clone size: -; J gene: TRBJ2-7; D gene: -; V gene: TRBV19; CDR3 protein: CASSISGGVSYEQYF; CDR3 DNA: TGTGCCAGTAGTATATCAGGCGGGGTCTCCTACGAGCAGTACTTC
clone size: -; J gene: TRBJ2-3; D gene: TRBD1; V gene: TRBV7-9; CDR3 protein: CSSSLDRGQGVTDTQYF; CDR3 DNA: TGTTCCAGCAGCTTAGATCGGGGACAGGGAGTCACAGATACGCAGTATTTT
clone size: -; J gene: TRBJ2-1; D gene: -; V gene: TRBV19; CDR3 protein: CASSIGSVYIEQFF; CDR3 DNA: TGTGCCAGTAGTATAGGTAGTGTTTATATTGAGCAGTTCTTC
clone size: -; J gene: TRBJ1-3; D gene: -; V gene: TRBV7-2; CDR3 protein: CASSSGERNTIYF; CDR3 DNA: TGCGCCAGCAGCTCGGGAGAGAGAAACACCATATATTTT
clone size: -; J gene: TRBJ2-7; D gene: -; V gene: TRBV27; CDR3 protein: CASSFLGVNEQYF; CDR3 DNA: TGTGCCAGCAGTTTTCTGGGCGTAAACGAGCAGTACTTC
clone size: -; J gene: TRBJ1-2; D gene: -; V gene: TRBV4-1; CDR3 protein: CASSQEAQADVWGYTF; CDR3 DNA: TGCGCCAGCAGCCAAGAGGCCCAGGCCGATGTTTGGGGCTACACCTTC
clone size: -; J gene: TRBJ2-6; D gene: TRBD2; V gene: TRBV2; CDR3 protein: CASRESLAVGANVLTF; CDR3 DNA: TGTGCCAGCAGAGAATCACTAGCGGTCGGGGCCAACGTCCTGACTTTC
clone size: few; J gene: TRBJ1-2; D gene: -; V gene: TRBV28; CDR3 protein: CASSPGHPYGYTF; CDR3 DNA: TGTGCCAGCAGTCCAGGGCACCCCTATGGCTACACCTTC
clone size: -; J gene: TRBJ2-5; D gene: TRBD2; V gene: TRBV7-8; CDR3 protein: CASSLAQSSGKGETQYF; CDR3 DNA: TGTGCCAGCAGCTTAGCGCAGTCTAGCGGGAAGGGTGAGACCCAGTACTTC
clone size: -; J gene: TRBJ1-5; D gene: TRBD1; V gene: TRBV28; CDR3 protein: CATLFGTVNQPQHF; CDR3 DNA: TGTGCCACCCTATTTGGGACAGTCAATCAGCCCCAGCATTTT
clone size: -; J gene: TRBJ2-3; D gene: TRBD1; V gene: TRBV7-3; CDR3 protein: CASSLETGAMDF; CDR3 DNA: TGTGCCAGCAGCTTAGAGACAGGGGCTATGGATTTT
clone size: -; J gene: TRBJ2-2; D gene: TRBD1; V gene: TRBV5-4; CDR3 protein: CASSLAVGQGLSGELFF; CDR3 DNA: TGTGCCAGCAGCTTGGCGGTAGGACAGGGTTTATCCGGGGAGCTGTTTTTT
clone size: -; J gene: TRBJ2-5; D gene: TRBD1; V gene: TRBV29-1; CDR3 protein: CSVEPPGQDQETQYF; CDR3 DNA: TGCAGCGTTGAGCCACCGGGACAGGATCAAGAGACCCAGTACTTC
clone size: -; J gene: TRBJ2-1; D gene: TRBD1; V gene: TRBV10-3; CDR3 protein: CAISLASGTGTNNEQFF; CDR3 DNA: TGTGCCATCAGTCTTGCCTCCGGGACAGGGACCAACAATGAGCAGTTCTTC
clone size: -; J gene: TRBJ2-1; D gene: -; V gene: TRBV27; CDR3 protein: CASSSDRGYNEQFF; CDR3 DNA: TGTGCCAGCAGTTCGGACAGAGGGTACAATGAGCAGTTCTTC
clone size: -; J gene: TRBJ2-7; D gene: -; V gene: TRBV4-1; CDR3 protein: CASSHVPRQANEQYF; CDR3 DNA: TGCGCCAGCAGCCACGTCCCCAGACAGGCAAACGAGCAGTACTTC
clone size: -; J gene: TRBJ2-3; D gene: -; V gene: TRBV7-3; CDR3 protein: CASKDGPSTDTQYF; CDR3 DNA: TGTGCCAGCAAAGATGGCCCTAGCACAGATACGCAGTATTTT
clone size: -; J gene: TRBJ1-4; D gene: -; V gene: TRBV9; CDR3 protein: CASSPRRGAEKLFF; CDR3 DNA: TGTGCCAGCAGCCCCCGTCGGGGGGCGGAAAAACTGTTTTTT
clone size: -; J gene: TRBJ2-5; D gene: TRBD2; V gene: TRBV28; CDR3 protein: CASSPLPRLAGTQETQYF; CDR3 DNA: TGTGCCAGCAGTCCTCTCCCCCGGCTAGCGGGGACCCAAGAGACCCAGTACTTC
clone size: -; J gene: TRBJ2-5; D gene: -; V gene: TRBV11-1; CDR3 protein: CASSLEGFETQYF; CDR3 DNA: TGTGCCAGCAGCTTAGAGGGGTTCGAGACCCAGTACTTC
clone size: -; J gene: TRBJ2-3; D gene: TRBD2; V gene: TRBV4-1; CDR3 protein: CAARGGERNTQYF; CDR3 DNA: TGCGCCGCCCGCGGGGGGGAACGAAATACGCAGTATTTT
clone size: once; J gene: TRBJ1-2; D gene: -; V gene: TRBV6-5; CDR3 protein: CASSPGDGYTF; CDR3 DNA: TGTGCCAGCAGTCCAGGGGATGGCTACACCTTC
clone size: -; J gene: TRBJ1-5; D gene: -; V gene: TRBV5-6; CDR3 protein: CASSPGGQPQHF; CDR3 DNA: TGTGCCAGCAGCCCGGGCGGGCAGCCCCAGCATTTT
clone size: -; J gene: TRBJ2-1; D gene: -; V gene: TRBV9; CDR3 protein: CASSVGAGFNEQFF; CDR3 DNA: TGTGCCAGCAGCGTAGGGGCAGGGTTCAATGAGCAGTTCTTC
clone size: -; J gene: TRBJ2-7; D gene: -; V gene: TRBV2; CDR3 protein: CASSVLEGARGEQYF; CDR3 DNA: TGTGCCAGCAGTGTGCTGGAGGGGGCGCGCGGCGAGCAGTACTTC
clone size: -; J gene: TRBJ1-3; D gene: -; V gene: TRBV6-5; CDR3 protein: CASSPGGLGNTIYF; CDR3 DNA: TGTGCCAGCAGCCCCGGGGGTTTGGGAAACACCATATATTTT
clone size: -; J gene: TRBJ1-1; D gene: TRBD1; V gene: TRBV11-3; CDR3 protein: CASSERDREATEAFF; CDR3 DNA: TGTGCCAGCAGCGAAAGGGACAGGGAGGCCACTGAAGCTTTCTTT
clone size: few; J gene: TRBJ1-6; D gene: -; V gene: TRBV4-2; CDR3 protein: CASSQALRVESSYNSPLHF; CDR3 DNA: TGTGCCAGCAGCCAAGCACTCCGGGTCGAAAGCTCCTATAATTCACCCCTCCACTTT
clone size: -; J gene: TRBJ2-4; D gene: TRBD1; V gene: TRBV27; CDR3 protein: CASSDRVNIQYF; CDR3 DNA: TGTGCCAGCAGCGACAGGGTTAACATTCAGTACTTC
clone size: -; J gene: TRBJ1-1; D gene: TRBD1; V gene: TRBV11-3; CDR3 protein: CAPETGRTEAFF; CDR3 DNA: TGTGCCCCTGAGACAGGGCGCACTGAAGCTTTCTTT
clone size: -; J gene: TRBJ2-7; D gene: TRBD1; V gene: TRBV27; CDR3 protein: CASRRQGPSSYEQYF; CDR3 DNA: TGTGCCAGCAGACGACAGGGGCCGAGCTCCTACGAGCAGTACTTC
clone size: -; J gene: TRBJ2-7; D gene: -; V gene: TRBV7-6; CDR3 protein: CASSLDGGGMGYEQYF; CDR3 DNA: TGTGCCAGCAGCTTAGACGGTGGGGGGATGGGCTACGAGCAGTACTTC
clone size: -; J gene: TRBJ1-6; D gene: -; V gene: TRBV6-1; CDR3 protein: CASSDGHKNSPLHF; CDR3 DNA: TGTGCCAGCAGTGATGGTCACAAAAATTCACCCCTCCACTTT
clone size: -; J gene: TRBJ2-7; D gene: -; V gene: TRBV12-5; CDR3 protein: CASGLWRRGGYEQYF; CDR3 DNA: TGTGCTAGTGGTTTGTGGAGGAGGGGGGGCTACGAGCAGTACTTC
clone size: -; J gene: TRBJ2-3; D gene: -; V gene: TRBV10-3; CDR3 protein: CAISESSFDRGLSTDTQYF; CDR3 DNA: TGTGCCATCAGTGAGTCGAGTTTTGACCGCGGACTTAGCACAGATACGCAGTATTTT
clone size: -; J gene: TRBJ2-3; D gene: TRBD2; V gene: TRBV7-2; CDR3 protein: CASSSGLAVQYF; CDR3 DNA: TGTGCCAGCAGCTCCGGACTAGCGGTGCAGTATTTT
clone size: -; J gene: TRBJ2-7; D gene: -; V gene: TRBV21-1; CDR3 protein: CASRAQVGVYEQYF; CDR3 DNA: TGTGCCAGCAGAGCACAGGTTGGTGTCTACGAGCAGTACTTC
clone size: -; J gene: TRBJ2-7; D gene: TRBD2; V gene: TRBV28; CDR3 protein: CASRASSGIWEQYF; CDR3 DNA: TGTGCCAGCCGGGCTTCTAGCGGGATATGGGAGCAGTACTTC
clone size: -; J gene: TRBJ2-5; D gene: TRBD1; V gene: TRBV9; CDR3 protein: CASSVATGRETQYF; CDR3 DNA: TGTGCCAGCAGCGTAGCGACAGGGAGAGAGACCCAGTACTTC
clone size: -; J gene: TRBJ1-2; D gene: -; V gene: TRBV5-4; CDR3 protein: CASSPGGNPSYGYTF; CDR3 DNA: TGTGCCAGCAGCCCCGGAGGGAATCCCTCCTATGGCTACACCTTC